Reported below is one TCR beta chain. This clone was picked up a small number of times. Which antigen it targets is not known. The sample holds no much larger clone one base away, and base qualities are not on file. Synthetic TCR analog templates were spiked into each PCR so that absolute template abundance could be estimated from read counts. TCRbeta CDR3 regions were amplified from genomic DNA with bias-controlled V and J gene primers using the immunoSEQ assay. Sequencing of rearranged TCRbeta segments was done at approximately 20X coverage. The study's own analysis went as follows. Sequencing errors were corrected by clustering, and CDR3s were annotated against IMGT so that V, D and J genes could be assigned. Out-of-frame and stop-codon sequences were excluded, and only productive TCRbeta rearrangements were used in downstream analyses. To compute clonality, Shannon entropy was normalized by the log of the number of unique productive sequences and then subtracted from one. Fisher's exact test with Benjamini-Hochberg correction, at a threshold of adjusted p below 0.01, was used to find clones that differed between time points or between blood and tumor. TCRdb retrieved this table from immuneACCESS and kept in-frame rearrangements only. Not all clones are present; in checked studies, unresolved V genes account for under half, and no reason is known for the remainder. V, J and clone size are those of that table, while D and trimming were read from the DNA. This sample has about 45,000 clones in its table, and around 82% of those were observed once. Of the sample, about 13% is held by the ten largest clones.

The sample belongs to a study of PD-L1 blockade in urothelial cancer (dated by TCRdb to about 2017). Regarding the complete study: All patients started therapy in the mid-2010s and received atezolizumab 1,200 mg intravenously every 3 weeks. An ECOG performance status of 0 or 1 was recorded for the patients, and 0 to 3 prior chemotherapy regimens had been received by the patients. In the same patients who had TCR sequencing, pretreatment tumors also underwent whole exome sequencing and RNA sequencing. About 85% of the roughly 30 patients were males with bladder-origin urothelial cancer, and about 65% of the roughly 29 reported a prior smoking history. Nine patients reached durable clinical benefit, while about 20 patients did not. Blood samples were analyzed at 3 weeks after treatment start (second dose) and at 6 weeks after treatment start. Durable clinical benefit was defined as a progression-free survival longer than 6 months, and TCR features were additionally tested against progression-free survival and overall survival. The study was an exploratory multi-omic analysis of somatic, immune and clinical correlates of response to PD-L1 blockade with atezolizumab in urothelial cancer. A median of about 140,000 T cells and 65,000 to 90,000 unique TCRs was obtained from blood samples, and a median clonality of approximately 0.086 was observed. Pretreatment tumor samples and matched peripheral blood, collected serially before and after atezolizumab treatment, underwent TCR sequencing. Approximately 30 patients had pretreatment blood TCR-seq, about 25 had at least one posttreatment blood collection, and about 25 had tumor TCR-seq.

Results the study describes overall, beyond this receptor: Patients with durable benefit showed greater expansion of tumor-associated TCR clones in peripheral blood 3 weeks after starting treatment (n ≈ 20, p = 0.022). Improved progression-free and overall survival was found to be associated with pretreatment peripheral blood TCR clonality below the median. Small sample size (n ≈ 30) and many exploratory analyses mean the results are intended to be hypothesis-generating.

Interpreted using the paper, the time point label stands for: peripheral blood 6 weeks after treatment start. A total of around 30 patients with locally advanced or metastatic urothelial carcinoma, treated at Memorial Sloan Kettering on a trial protocol, made up the cohort. Peripheral blood mononuclear cells were collected pretreatment and during treatment, at between 1 and 8 total time points per patient. The Qiagen DNeasy Blood extraction kit was used to purify genomic DNA from total PBMCs and tumor samples. PBMCs were collected pretreatment and during treatment, and were isolated and stored as previously described. From a lookup of the germline V gene, CDR1 and CDR2 are SQVTM and ANQGSEA. Spanning cysteine to phenylalanine, the CDR3 consists of 13 amino acids. Of all the DNA, just the CDR3 is kept, 39 bases in frame from base 1. A distance of 15 bases separates the germline ends of V and J, which lose 2 bases and 8 bases respectively.

This TCR was sampled from a man aged 55 to 70 with urothelial cancer. This sequence uses TRBV29-1 and TRBJ1-2, with TRBD1 tentatively as D gene (6 bases match). Sequencing used PBMCs, obtained around atezolizumab (anti-PD-L1) treatment. CDR3 loop: CSVERLKTGGYTF. In nucleotides, the sequence is TGCAGCGTTGAACGATTAAAGACAGGAGGCTACACCTTC.